These 27 T cell receptor beta chains came from one sample sequenced in a study of regulatory T cells in long-lasting Graves disease. According to the study, TCR beta libraries were built with iRepertoire HTBI primers and CDR3-region Arm-PCR. TCRdb ran MiXCR on the multiplex PCR reads and lists one entry per CDR3 protein. The sample has about 420,000 distinct CDR3 sequences; 23% are singletons. Time point of the sample: persistent/refractory GD, antithyroid drugs over 5 years with positive TRAb. PBMC-derived RNA was used for the TCR library. Sequencing was performed on peripheral blood mononuclear cells (PBMCs), taken when the disease was refractory, from a patient treated with antithyroid drugs. These receptors all come from a female donor with Graves disease.

This clonotype was detected a few times. The chain carries TRBV11-2 and TRBJ2-7; 8 nucleotides line up with TRBD2. The CDR3 is made up of 18 amino acids. Germline V gene sequence: CDR1 SGHAT, CDR2 FQNNGV. The junction had 13 bases not matched to a gene; V was cut back by 1 base and J by 2 bases. The CDR3 spells CASSLAGGDGSLPYEQYF. Here the CDR3 DNA reads TGTGCCAGCAGCTTAGCGGGAGGGGACGGCTCCCTTCCCTACGAGCAGTACTTC. Full variable domain (rest looked up from reference TRBV11-2 and TRBJ2-7): EAGVAQSPRYKIIEKRQSVAFWCNPISGHATLYWYQQILGQGPKLLIQFQNNGVVDDSQLPKDRFSAERLKGVDSTLKIQPAKLEDSAVYLCASSLAGGDGSLPYEQYFGPGTRLTVT.

The V call is TRBV7-9, the J call TRBJ1-4; perhaps TRBD1 as D (6 bases). CDR3 size: 17 residues. Trimming cost V 5 bases and J 0 bases, with 16 bases left between them. Germline-derived CDR1 and CDR2 are SEHNR and FQNEAQ (reference sequence). In DNA form, the CDR3 reads TGTGCCAGCAGCAAAAGGCAGGGGCCGGCAACTAATGAAAAACTGTTTTTT. Translated, it gives CASSKRQGPATNEKLFF.

This clonotype was observed a handful of times. The chain uses TRBV20-1 and TRBJ2-7; no definite D call. Looked up from germline, CDR1 is DFQATT and CDR2 is SNEGSKA (reference sequence). This CDR3 comprises 13 residues. The V end lost 6 bases, the J end lost 3 bases, and 15 bases lay between the germline ends. CDR3 in DNA: TGCAGTGCCCTCCGGCAGAGCCTCTACGAGCAGTACTTC. This encodes CSALRQSLYEQYF.

This chain uses TRBV4-2 with TRBJ2-7; 10 bases align to TRBD2. The V segment lost 2 bases and the J segment 4 bases; nucleotides outside the gene matches: 14. This CDR3 has 18 residues. CDR1 is LGHNA, CDR2 YNFKEQ, per germline. DNA of the CDR3: TGTGCCAGCAGCCAATACGGCCCCGGGACTAGCGACGCATACGAGCAGTACTTC. It specifies CASSQYGPGTSDAYEQYF.

The J gene is TRBJ2-7, the V gene TRBV10-3; TRBD1 matches at 9 bases. The CDR3 has 15 residues. V shed 4 bases, J shed 0 bases, and the junction held 4 bases outside the gene matches. Germline CDR1 reads ENHRY; CDR2 reads SYGVKD. The CDR3: CAISGTGGGSYEQYF. The CDR3 DNA reads as TGTGCCATCAGTGGCACAGGGGGCGGCTCCTACGAGCAGTACTTC.

As regards this clonotype: This may be a read error, as it is one base from a much larger clone. Because it lacks the conserved phenylalanine or tryptophan at the end, this CDR3 is likely a read error. The chain links TRBV6-1 to TRBJ2-2; D gene ambiguous. Germline CDR1 MNHNS, CDR2 SASEGT. This CDR3 is built from 15 residues. Trimming shortened V by 6 bases and J by 1 base, and 12 bases separated the two germline ends. CDR3 nucleotide sequence: TGTGCCAGCAGGAGGTGGCAGGAGAACACCGGGGAGCTGTTTTCT. Translating it yields CASRRWQENTGELFS.

This clonotype showed up many times. This rearrangement joins TRBV20-1 to TRBJ1-4; D uncertain. The CDR3 totals 14 residues. CDR1 and CDR2 (germline): DFQATT, SNEGSKA (reference sequence). The CDR3 bases are TGCAGCGGACTTGACTTTGCAACTAATGAAAAACTGTTTTTT. Translation gives CSGLDFATNEKLFF.

The chain carries TRBV2 and TRBJ2-1; TRBD2 aligns across 7 bases. V lost 4 bases to trimming and J lost 4 bases; unmatched junction nucleotides: 7. Germline values: CDR1 SNHLY, CDR2 FYNNEI. CDR3 length equals 15 residues. CDR3 region: CASSGRLAAYNEQFF. CDR3 in DNA: TGTGCCAGCAGTGGAAGGCTAGCGGCTTACAATGAGCAGTTCTTC. Together with reference TRBV2 and TRBJ2-1, the CDR3 gives the full variable domain: EPEVTQTPSHQVTQMGQEVILRCVPISNHLYFYWYRQILGQKVEFLVSFYNNEISEKSEIFDDQFSVERPDGSNFTLKIRSTKLEDSAMYFCASSGRLAAYNEQFFGPGTRLTVL.

This clonotype was seen more than once but under ten times. The rearrangement joins TRBV30 to TRBJ1-1, with D maybe TRBD1 (6 bases). The CDR3 runs to 15 residues. V gave up 3 bases and J gave up 2 bases, with 16 bases separating them. Per the germline V gene, CDR1 is GTSNPN and CDR2 is SVGIG (reference sequence). This CDR3 is CAWRGRDTSNTEAFF. CDR3 bases: TGTGCCTGGAGGGGAAGGGACACCTCCAACACTGAAGCTTTCTTT.

The CDR3 here is CASSYGQAGRGEQFF. The CDR3 DNA sequence: TGTGCCAGCAGTTACGGGCAAGCAGGACGTGGTGAGCAGTTCTTC. The chain joins TRBV6-2 or TRBV6-3 to TRBJ2-1; no clear D. Trimming took 2 bases from V and 9 from J, leaving 17 bases between them. This CDR3 is 15 amino acids long. Per germline, CDR1 MNHEY and CDR2 SVGEGT.

The chain carries TRBV3-1 and TRBJ2-3; 9 bases agree with TRBD2. V was pared by 6 bases and J by 0 bases, with 7 bases of the junction left unmatched. Germline assignment: CDR1 LGHDT and CDR2 YNNKEL (reference sequence). This CDR3 has 16 amino acids. The CDR3 coding sequence is TGTGCCAGCAGTCCCGGGACTAGCTTAAGCACAGATACGCAGTATTTT. Its protein product is CASSPGTSLSTDTQYF.

V usage is TRBV19 and J usage is TRBJ2-5; D might be TRBD2 (6 bases). Germline lookup yields CDR1 LNHDA and CDR2 SQIVND (reference sequence). V gave up 6 bases and J gave up 5 bases, with 13 bases separating them. This CDR3 is built from 13 residues. The CDR3 spells CASRLGSRETQYF. The CDR3 DNA sequence: TGTGCCAGTAGGCTCGGGAGCCGGGAGACCCAGTACTTC. The full variable domain, in which reference TRBV19 and TRBJ2-5 provide the parts outside the CDR3, is DGGITQSPKYLFRKEGQNVTLSCEQNLNHDAMYWYRQDPGQGLRLIYYSQIVNDFQKGDIAEGYSVSREKKESFPLTVTSAQKNPTAFYLCASRLGSRETQYFGPGTRLLVL.

This clonotype was picked up a small number of times. This sequence joins TRBV9 and TRBJ2-5; D gene uncertain. Looked up from germline, CDR1 is SGDLS and CDR2 is YYNGEE. The length of the CDR3 is 12 residues. Trimming left V 2 bases short and J 3 bases short, with 5 bases between. CDR3 region: CASSVGEETQYF. In DNA, the CDR3 is TGTGCCAGCAGCGTCGGTGAAGAGACCCAGTACTTC.

This clonotype has a count of ten or more. The chain combines TRBV7-3 with TRBJ1-1; D remains unclear. The CDR3 consists of 14 residues. V lost 3 bases and J 0 bases, leaving 8 bases between the germline ends. Germline CDR1 is SGHTA and CDR2 is FQGTGA. CDR3 loop: CASSFFILNTEAFF. CDR3 sequence (DNA): TGTGCCAGCAGCTTCTTTATATTGAACACTGAAGCTTTCTTT.

The table lists this clonotype with a few counts. In DNA form, the CDR3 reads TGTGCCAGCAGCTTAAAGGGTGGGGAAAAACTGTTTTTT. Protein: CASSLKGGEKLFF. This chain uses TRBV7-9 with TRBJ1-4; D gene ambiguous. This CDR3 has 13 residues. Between the trimmed V and J ends, which lost 2 bases and 8 bases, there was a span of 9 bases. Germline CDR1 reads SEHNR; CDR2 reads FQNEAQ (reference sequence).

As regards this clonotype: A much larger clone differs from this one at a single base, so this may be a read error. CDR3 residues: CASSYSGELVF. CDR3 nucleotides: TGTGCCAGCAGTTACTCCGGGGAGCTGGTTTTT. The V and J genes are TRBV6-5 and TRBJ2-2, with D maybe TRBD2 (5 bases). The CDR3 has 11 amino acids. The V gene's germline CDR1 is MNHEY and CDR2 SVGAGI.

This clonotype showed up just a few times. For the CDR3, the DNA is TGTGCCTGGAGCACCCGGCGCGTTTGGGGAGCCGGGGCCAACGTCCTGACTTTC. This encodes CAWSTRRVWGAGANVLTF. The V call is TRBV30, the J call TRBJ2-6; maybe TRBD2 (5 bases). The ends were cut back, 3 bases at V and 4 bases at J, with 22 bases in the middle. The CDR3 covers 18 residues. The V gene's germline CDR1 is GTSNPN and CDR2 SVGIG (reference sequence).

This clonotype has just a few counts. This chain connects TRBV20-1 to TRBJ2-7, with 11 bases lining up with TRBD1. This CDR3 has 17 amino acids. Germline loops: CDR1 DFQATT, CDR2 SNEGSKA (reference sequence). Trimming took 0 bases from V and 2 from J; bases not matched to a gene: 9. The CDR3 DNA reads as TGCAGTGCTAGAGAACCGGGACAGGGGGGTAGGGCCTACGAGCAGTACTTC. Translating gives CSAREPGQGGRAYEQYF.

This chain joins TRBV10-3 and TRBJ2-6; 7 bases are shared with TRBD1. Germline CDR1 and CDR2: ENHRY and SYGVKD. The CDR3 loop spans 15 amino acids. Unmatched junction bases numbered 6, after V lost 10 bases and J lost 0 bases. This CDR3 reads CATGDRVSGANVLTF. CDR3 in DNA: TGTGCCACAGGAGACAGGGTCTCTGGGGCCAACGTCCTGACTTTC.

This clonotype was detected only a few times. V usage is TRBV5-8 and J usage is TRBJ1-6; unclear D gene. The V and J ends lost 1 base and 2 bases respectively, with 7 bases between them. The CDR3 loop spans 15 amino acids. CDR1 is SGHTS and CDR2 is YDEGEE in the germline V gene. The CDR3 here is CASSLSATYNSPLHF. Here the CDR3 DNA reads TGTGCCAGCAGCTTGTCTGCCACCTATAATTCACCCCTCCACTTT.

This clonotype was observed a single time. CDR3 in DNA: TGTGCCAGCAGCAGAGGGAGGAGCTTACCCCGTGATCTTCGATATGGCTACACCTTC. Translated, it gives CASSRGRSLPRDLRYGYTF. The chain uses TRBV5-6 and TRBJ1-2, with no clear D. This CDR3 region has 19 residues. CDR1 SGHDT and CDR2 YYEEEE come from the germline V gene. V gave up 4 bases and J gave up 5 bases, with 30 bases separating them.

J is TRBJ1-2 and V is TRBV25-1; 8 bases align to TRBD1. J gave up 8 bases and V 3 bases, and 5 bases lay outside the gene matches. CDR1 MGHDK and CDR2 SYGVNS come from the germline V gene. The CDR3 length is 13 residues. The CDR3: CASSDPRGLGYTF. In DNA, the CDR3 is TGTGCCAGCAGTGATCCCAGGGGGCTCGGCTACACCTTC.

The chain couples TRBV24-1 to TRBJ1-2; D not certain. The CDR3 has 14 residues. CDR1 KGHDR and CDR2 SFDVKD come from the germline V gene. The germline V and J ends were trimmed by 4 bases and 8 bases, with 16 bases remaining between them. The chain's CDR3 is CATSDHRPPYGYTF. The CDR3 nucleotides are TGTGCCACCAGTGACCATAGACCCCCGTACGGCTACACCTTC.

This clonotype was recorded many times. The rearrangement uses TRBV28 and TRBJ2-7; D could derive from TRBD1 or TRBD2 (5 bases each). The germline V and J ends were trimmed by 3 bases and 4 bases, with 25 bases remaining between them. Looked up from germline, CDR1 is MDHEN and CDR2 is SYDVKM. The CDR3 loop spans 18 amino acids. CDR3 loop: CASSLVEVGRAGTYEQYF. The CDR3 nucleotides read TGTGCCAGCAGTTTGGTCGAGGTGGGTCGTGCAGGGACGTACGAGCAGTACTTC.

This clonotype was seen a few times. The genes are TRBV6-2 or TRBV6-3 and TRBJ2-2; 9 bases agree with TRBD1. In germline, CDR1 is MNHEY, CDR2 SVGEGT. The V gene end was trimmed by 6 bases and the J gene end by 3 bases; junction bases not matched to a gene: 5. The CDR3 extends over 15 amino acids. The CDR3 region has the DNA TGTGCCAGCAGCAGACAGGGGGGATACACCGGGGAGCTGTTTTTT. Protein sequence: CASSRQGGYTGELFF.

The V call is TRBV18, the J call TRBJ2-2; no clear D. Trimming took 3 bases from V and 0 from J, leaving 8 bases between them. The CDR3 runs 15 residues. The germline V gene encodes CDR1 KGHSH and CDR2 LQKENI. CDR3 coding DNA: TGTGCCAGCTCACCTTTACCTCCGAACACCGGGGAGCTGTTTTTT. Residues: CASSPLPPNTGELFF.

The table lists this clonotype with many counts. The chain joins TRBV28 to TRBJ2-7; TRBD1 aligns across 10 bases. Per germline, CDR1 MDHEN and CDR2 SYDVKM. The CDR3 length is 15 residues. With 5 bases clipped from V and 5 bases from J, the junction kept 9 bases outside the gene matches. The CDR3 here is CASSAAGQGIDEQYF. DNA for the CDR3: TGTGCCAGCAGTGCAGCGGGACAGGGGATTGACGAGCAGTACTTC.